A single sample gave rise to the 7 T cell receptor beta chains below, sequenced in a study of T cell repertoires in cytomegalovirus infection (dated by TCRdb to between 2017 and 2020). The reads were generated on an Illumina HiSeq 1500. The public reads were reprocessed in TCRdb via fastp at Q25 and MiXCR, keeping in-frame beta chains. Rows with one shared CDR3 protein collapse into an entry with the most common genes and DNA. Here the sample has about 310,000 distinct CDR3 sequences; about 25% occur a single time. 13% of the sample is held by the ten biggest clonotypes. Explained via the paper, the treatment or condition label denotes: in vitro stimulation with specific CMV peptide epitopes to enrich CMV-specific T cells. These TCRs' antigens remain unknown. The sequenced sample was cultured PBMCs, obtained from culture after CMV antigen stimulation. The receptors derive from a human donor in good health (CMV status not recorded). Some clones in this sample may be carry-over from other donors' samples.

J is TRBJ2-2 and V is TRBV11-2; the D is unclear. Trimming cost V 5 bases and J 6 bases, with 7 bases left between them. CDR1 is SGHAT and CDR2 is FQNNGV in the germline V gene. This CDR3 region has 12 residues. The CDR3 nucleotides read TGTGCCAGCAGCCCCCTTTCCGGGGAGCTGTTTTTT. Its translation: CASSPLSGELFF.

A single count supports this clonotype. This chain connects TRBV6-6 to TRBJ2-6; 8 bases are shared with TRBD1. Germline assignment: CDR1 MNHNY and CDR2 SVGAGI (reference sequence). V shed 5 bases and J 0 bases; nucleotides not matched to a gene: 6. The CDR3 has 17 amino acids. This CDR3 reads CASSPRDRNSGANVLTF. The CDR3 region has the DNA TGTGCCAGCAGTCCGCGGGACAGGAACTCTGGGGCCAACGTCCTGACTTTC.

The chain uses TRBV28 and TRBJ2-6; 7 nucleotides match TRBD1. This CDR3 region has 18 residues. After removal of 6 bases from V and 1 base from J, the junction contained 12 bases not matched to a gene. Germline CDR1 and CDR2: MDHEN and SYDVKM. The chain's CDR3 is CASSPTTGVVSGANVLTF. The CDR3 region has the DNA TGTGCCAGCAGCCCTACAACAGGGGTCGTGTCTGGGGCCAACGTCCTGACTTTC.

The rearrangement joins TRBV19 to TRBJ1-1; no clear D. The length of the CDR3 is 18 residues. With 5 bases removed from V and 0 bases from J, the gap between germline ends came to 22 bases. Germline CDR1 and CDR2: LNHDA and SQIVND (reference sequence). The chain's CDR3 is CASSPTRFAQRMNTEAFF. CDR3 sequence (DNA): TGTGCCAGTAGTCCCACCCGATTCGCACAGCGAATGAACACTGAAGCTTTCTTT.

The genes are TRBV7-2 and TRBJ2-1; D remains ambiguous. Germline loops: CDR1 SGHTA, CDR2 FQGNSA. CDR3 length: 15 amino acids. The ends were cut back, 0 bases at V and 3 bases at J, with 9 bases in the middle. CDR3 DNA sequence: TGTGCCAGCAGCTTAGCGGGATATGGCTACAATGAGCAGTTCTTC. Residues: CASSLAGYGYNEQFF.

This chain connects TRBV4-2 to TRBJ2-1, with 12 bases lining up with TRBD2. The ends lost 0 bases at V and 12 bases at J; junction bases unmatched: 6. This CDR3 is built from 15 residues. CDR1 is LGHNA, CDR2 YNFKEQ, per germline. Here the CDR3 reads CASSQDLLAGGRQFF. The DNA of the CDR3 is TGTGCCAGCAGCCAAGATCTCCTAGCGGGAGGGCGGCAGTTCTTC.

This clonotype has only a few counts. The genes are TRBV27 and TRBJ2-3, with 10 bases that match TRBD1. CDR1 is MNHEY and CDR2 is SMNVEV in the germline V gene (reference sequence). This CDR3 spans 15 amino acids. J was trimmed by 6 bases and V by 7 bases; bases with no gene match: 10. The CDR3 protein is CASTRTGGGVDTQYF. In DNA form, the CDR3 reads TGTGCCAGCACTCGGACAGGGGGTGGTGTGGATACGCAGTATTTT.